The 10 T cell receptor beta chains in this list originate from one sample, sequenced in a study of T cell clonality in common variable immunodeficiency. Libraries were prepared by immunoSEQ multiplex PCR; TCRdb keeps only in-frame clonotypes and omits some of them. The repertoire consists of 50,000 to 60,000 clones, none detected only once. Sequencing was done on a sample of peripheral blood mononuclear cells. The receptors derive from a person aged 18 to 69 in good health.

The sample holds many counts of this clone. Read data end 3 residues before the CDR3 end; the end is taken from the germline J gene. The sample contains more than one DNA sequence encoding this CDR3. The V call is TRBV20-1, the J call TRBJ1-2; perhaps TRBD1 as D (5 bases). This CDR3 spans 13 amino acids. Trimming took 3 bases from V and 2 from J, leaving 10 bases between them. Germline loops: CDR1 DFQATT, CDR2 SNEGSKA (reference sequence). The CDR3 loop is CSASVGGNYGYTF. Partial CDR3 DNA: TGCAGTGCTAGCGTGGGGGGAAACTATGGC.

The DNA read from the CDR3 is TGTGCCAGCAGTGGTCCTAGCGGGGGTTGGGCG. It is translated as CASSGPSGGWA. The whole CDR3 sequence is CASSGPSGGWAQYF. The chain couples TRBV2 to TRBJ2-3, with 10 bases matching TRBD2. The CDR3 end falls 3 residues outside the read, so it is completed with the germline J gene. The CDR3 length is 14 residues. The germline V gene has CDR1 SNHLY and CDR2 FYNNEI.

This clone was observed at least ten times. The read terminates 3 residues before the CDR3 end, so the remaining end is supplied by the germline J gene. V is TRBV9 and J is TRBJ1-5; 9 nucleotides align to TRBD1. Germline V gene lookup returns CDR1 SGDLS and CDR2 YYNGEE. The CDR3 has 14 residues. J was trimmed by 7 bases and V by 0 bases; bases with no gene match: 2. CDR3 DNA, as far as it was read: TGTGCCAGCAGCGTAGGACAGGGGGGCCAGCCC. It is translated as CASSVGQGGQP. In full, the CDR3 reads CASSVGQGGQPQHF. Drawing the rest from reference TRBV9 and TRBJ1-5, the complete variable domain is DSGVTQTPKHLITATGQRVTLRCSPRSGDLSVYWYQQSLDQGLQFLIQYYNGEERAKGNILERFSAQQFPDLHSELNLSSLELGDSALYFCASSVGQGGQPQHFGDGTRLSIL.

This clone was counted a few times. The germline gene is not matched at one end of the junction; a read error may be the cause. The read ends 3 residues shy of where the CDR3 ends; the end is completed using the germline J gene. The sample carries other DNA sequences with the same CDR3. This chain joins TRBV6-4 and TRBJ1-3, with 7 positions matching TRBD1. Germline assignment: CDR1 MRHNA and CDR2 SNTAGT. CDR3 length: 18 residues. The part of the CDR3 DNA that was read is TGTGCCAGCAGCGACACGCCCCCGGGACAGAACTCTGGAAACACA. Its protein product is CASSDTPPGQNSGNT. The complete CDR3 protein is CASSDTPPGQNSGNTIYF.

This clone was recorded at least ten times. The read comes to an end 3 residues before the CDR3 does, leaving the germline J gene to fill in the end. This chain uses TRBV19 with TRBJ1-5; no clear D gene. Germline values: CDR1 LNHDA, CDR2 SQIVND (reference sequence). The CDR3 is made up of 14 amino acids. V lost 7 bases, J lost 1 base, and 11 bases lay in between. CDR3 DNA, as far as it was read: TGTGCCAGTACCGGTCCGTTAAGCAATCAGCCC. Amino acids: CASTGPLSNQP. The full CDR3 reads CASTGPLSNQPQHF.

There are many counts of this clone. The read ends 3 residues shy of where the CDR3 ends; the end is completed using the germline J gene. The chain couples TRBV6-2 or TRBV6-3 to TRBJ2-1, with D unresolved. CDR1 and CDR2 (germline): MNHEY, SVGEGT. V lost 2 bases, J lost 7 bases, and 12 bases lay in between. This CDR3 has 14 amino acids. The CDR3 DNA, read in part, is TGTGCCAGCAGTTACCTCGGGTACGGAAATGAG. Encoded protein: CASSYLGYGNE. The full CDR3 protein is CASSYLGYGNEQFF.

This clone was seen many times. The read ends 3 residues early relative to the CDR3; the germline J gene fills the gap. This rearrangement joins TRBV12-3 or TRBV12-4 to TRBJ1-2; D is undetermined. The CDR3 extends over 14 amino acids. The V and J ends lost 2 bases and 3 bases respectively, with 10 bases between them. CDR3 in amino acids: CASSLKGYDYGYTF. The CDR3 DNA, read in part, is TGTGCCAGCAGTTTAAAAGGGTACGACTATGGC.

The table lists this clone with a few counts. The missing CDR3 end, 3 residues past where the read stops, is filled in from the germline J gene. This chain links TRBV20-1 with TRBJ2-3; TRBD1 agrees at 8 bases. The CDR3 sequence is 14 residues long. Germline assignment: CDR1 DFQATT and CDR2 SNEGSKA (reference sequence). The CDR3 loop is CSARGQGPQETQYF. The CDR3 DNA, read in part, is TGCAGTGCTAGAGGACAGGGGCCTCAAGAGACG.

This clone was seen repeatedly, ten times or more. A read error may produce the germline difference seen at one junction end. The CDR3 goes on 3 residues after the read ends, and that part is filled in from the germline J gene. This rearrangement joins TRBV4-2 to TRBJ2-7, with 10 positions matching TRBD1. Germline V gene data show CDR1 as LGHNA and CDR2 as YNFKEQ. The CDR3 has 16 residues. The sequenced part of the CDR3 DNA is TGCGCCAGCAGCCAACGGGGACAGGGGCCCATCTACGAG. Its translation: CASSQRGQGPIYE. The CDR3 as a whole reads CASSQRGQGPIYEQYF.

Details on this clone: The sequence runs out 3 residues before the end of the CDR3; the remainder is reconstructed from the germline J gene. J is TRBJ1-1 and V is TRBV18; perhaps TRBD1 as D (5 bases). Germline CDR1 and CDR2: KGHSH and LQKENI. V was pared by 6 bases and J by 1 base, with 12 bases between. The CDR3 covers 14 residues. The CDR3 bases that were read are TGTGCCAGCTCGACCGACAGTACGAACACTGAA. Translation gives CASSTDSTNTE. The whole CDR3 protein is CASSTDSTNTEAFF.